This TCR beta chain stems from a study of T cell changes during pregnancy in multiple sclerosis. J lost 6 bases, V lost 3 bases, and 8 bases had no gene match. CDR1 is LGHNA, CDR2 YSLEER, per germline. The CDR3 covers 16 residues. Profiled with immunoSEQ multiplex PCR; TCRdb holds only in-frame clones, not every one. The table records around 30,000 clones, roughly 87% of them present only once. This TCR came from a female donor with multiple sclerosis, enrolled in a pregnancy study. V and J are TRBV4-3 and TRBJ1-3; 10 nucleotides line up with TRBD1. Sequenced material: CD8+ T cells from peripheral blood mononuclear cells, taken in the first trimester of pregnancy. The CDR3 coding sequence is TGCGCCAGCAGCCAGAGCGGGACAGGGGTCGAAAACACCATATATTTT. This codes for CASSQSGTGVENTIYF.